This T cell receptor (beta chain) was sequenced during a study of identical twins. CDR3 length equals 14 residues. CDR1 is SGHRS and CDR2 is YFSETQ in the germline V gene. Trimming cost V 0 bases and J 2 bases, with 8 bases left between them. Study-level results: Cord blood's abundant beta clonotypes had fewer insertions, unlike memory repertoires.

TCRdb used MiXCR to reprocess the 5' RACE reads, holding one entry per CDR3 protein. The data hold approximately 690,000 distinct CDR3 sequences, with roughly 6% observed a single time. In this sample, this clonotype turned up many times. Antigen specificity is unknown. This chain joins TRBV5-1 and TRBJ1-1; D is uncertain. This sequence was found in a young man in good health. The sample consisted of naive T cells sorted from blood. The CDR3 spells CASSLDTGNTEAFF. In nucleotides, the CDR3 is TGCGCCAGCAGCTTGGATACTGGTAACACTGAAGCTTTCTTT.